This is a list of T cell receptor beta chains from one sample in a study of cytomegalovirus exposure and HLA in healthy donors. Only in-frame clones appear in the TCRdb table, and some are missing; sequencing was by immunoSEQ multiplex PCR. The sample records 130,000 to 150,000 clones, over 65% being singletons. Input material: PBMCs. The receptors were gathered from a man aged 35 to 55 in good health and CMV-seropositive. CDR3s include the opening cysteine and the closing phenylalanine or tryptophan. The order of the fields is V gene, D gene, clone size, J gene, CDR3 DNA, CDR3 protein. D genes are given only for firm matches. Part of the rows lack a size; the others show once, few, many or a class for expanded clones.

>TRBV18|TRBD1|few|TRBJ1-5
TGTGCCAGCTCACCGACCTTTGGACAGGAGTTTAATCAGCCCCAGCATTTT
CASSPTFGQEFNQPQHF
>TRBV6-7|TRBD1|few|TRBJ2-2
TGTGCCAGAGACAGGGTGAGCACCGGGGAGCTGTTTTTT
CARDRVSTGELFF
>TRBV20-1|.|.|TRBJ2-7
TGCAGTGCTAGAGGAGAGGGCGAGCAGTACTTC
CSARGEGEQYF
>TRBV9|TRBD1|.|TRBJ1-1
TGTGCCAGCAGAGTAACAGGGGACCCTTTGGCTGAAGCTTTCTTT
CASRVTGDPLAEAFF
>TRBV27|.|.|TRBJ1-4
TGTGCCAGCAGTGGCCTAGGGGGGGGGAGTGGTGAAAAACTGTTTTTT
CASSGLGGGSGEKLFF
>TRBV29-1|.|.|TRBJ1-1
TGCAGCGTTGCCTCGGCGGGCACTGAAGCTTTCTTT
CSVASAGTEAFF
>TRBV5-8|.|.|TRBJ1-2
TGTGCCAGCAGCTTCCAGATAAGCTATGGCTACACCTTC
CASSFQISYGYTF
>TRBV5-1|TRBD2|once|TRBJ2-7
TGCGCCAGCAGCCTGTACCCGGGACTAGCGGGAGAGCAGTACTTC
CASSLYPGLAGEQYF
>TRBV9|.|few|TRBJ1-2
TGTGCCAGCAGCGTAGCTTATCGGGCAGGGGTTGGCTACACCTTC
CASSVAYRAGVGYTF
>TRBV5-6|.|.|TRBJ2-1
TGTGCCAGCAGCTTGGGGCACGGGAGCTCCTACAATGAGCAGTTCTTC
CASSLGHGSSYNEQFF
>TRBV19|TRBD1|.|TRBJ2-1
TGTGCCAGCCTGCATTCCGGGACAGGGTCCAATGAGCAGTTCTTC
CASLHSGTGSNEQFF
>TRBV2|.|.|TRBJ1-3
TGTGCCAGCAGTGAATACAGGGTGGAAGGAAACACCATATATTTT
CASSEYRVEGNTIYF
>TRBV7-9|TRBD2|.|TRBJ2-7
TGTGCCAGCAGCTCAGCTAGCGGGAGTAGTGTTTCGTCCTACGAGCAGTACTTC
CASSSASGSSVSSYEQYF
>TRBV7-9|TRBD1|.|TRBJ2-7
TGTTCCAGCAGCTTAGGACAGGGGGCGATGTACGAGCAGTACTTC
CSSSLGQGAMYEQYF
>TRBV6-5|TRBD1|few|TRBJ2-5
TGTGCCAGCACAGTAGGACAGGGATACCAAGAGACCCAGTACTTC
CASTVGQGYQETQYF